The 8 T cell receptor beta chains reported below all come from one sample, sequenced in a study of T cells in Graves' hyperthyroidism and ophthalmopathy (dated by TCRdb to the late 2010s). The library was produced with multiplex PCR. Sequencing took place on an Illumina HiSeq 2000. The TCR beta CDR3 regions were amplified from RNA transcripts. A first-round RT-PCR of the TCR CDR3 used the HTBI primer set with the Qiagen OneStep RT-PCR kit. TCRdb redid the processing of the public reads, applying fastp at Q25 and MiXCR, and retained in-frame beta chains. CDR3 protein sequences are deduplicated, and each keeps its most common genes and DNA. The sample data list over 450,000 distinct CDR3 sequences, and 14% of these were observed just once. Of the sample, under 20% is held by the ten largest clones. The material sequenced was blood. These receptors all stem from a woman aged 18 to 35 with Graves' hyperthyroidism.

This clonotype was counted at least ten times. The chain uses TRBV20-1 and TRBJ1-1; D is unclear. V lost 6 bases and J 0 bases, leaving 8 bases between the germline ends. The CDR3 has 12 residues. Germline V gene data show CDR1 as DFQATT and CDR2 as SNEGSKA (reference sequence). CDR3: CSALSMNTEAFF. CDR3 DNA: TGCAGTGCCCTCTCAATGAACACTGAAGCTTTCTTT.

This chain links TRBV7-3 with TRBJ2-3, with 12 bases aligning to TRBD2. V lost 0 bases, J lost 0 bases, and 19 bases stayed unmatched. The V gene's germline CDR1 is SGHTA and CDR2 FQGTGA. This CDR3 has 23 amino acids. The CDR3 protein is CASSLTGPRLTSGRTSSTDTQYF. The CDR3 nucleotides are TGTGCCAGCAGCTTAACGGGGCCCCGTCTTACTAGCGGGAGGACCTCTAGCACAGATACGCAGTATTTT.

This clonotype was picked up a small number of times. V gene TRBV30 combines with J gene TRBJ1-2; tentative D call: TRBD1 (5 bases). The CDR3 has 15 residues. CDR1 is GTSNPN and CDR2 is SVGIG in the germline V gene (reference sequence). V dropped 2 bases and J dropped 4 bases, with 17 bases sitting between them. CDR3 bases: TGTGCCTGGAGTCTGGGGATAGGGGTGGGCTATGGCTACACCTTC. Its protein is CAWSLGIGVGYGYTF.

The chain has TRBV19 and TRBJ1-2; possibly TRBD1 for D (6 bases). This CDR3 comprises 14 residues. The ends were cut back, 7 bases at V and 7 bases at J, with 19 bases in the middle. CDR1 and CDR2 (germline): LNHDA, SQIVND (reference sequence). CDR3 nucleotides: TGTGCCAGTATTCGAGGACAGACCTCTGGTGGCTACACCTTC. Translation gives CASIRGQTSGGYTF.

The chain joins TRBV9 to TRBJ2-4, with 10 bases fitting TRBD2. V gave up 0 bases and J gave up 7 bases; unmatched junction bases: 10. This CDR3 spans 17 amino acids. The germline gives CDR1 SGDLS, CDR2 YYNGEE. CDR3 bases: TGTGCCAGCAGCGTAGTGGCTAGCGGGAGTAGTGGGAACATTCAGTACTTC. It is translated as CASSVVASGSSGNIQYF.

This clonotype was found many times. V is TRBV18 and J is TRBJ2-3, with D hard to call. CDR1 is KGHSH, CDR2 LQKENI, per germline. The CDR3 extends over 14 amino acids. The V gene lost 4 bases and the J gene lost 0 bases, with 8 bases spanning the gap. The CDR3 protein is CASSLSSSTDTQYF. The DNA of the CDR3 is TGTGCCAGCTCACTGTCGTCTAGCACAGATACGCAGTATTTT.

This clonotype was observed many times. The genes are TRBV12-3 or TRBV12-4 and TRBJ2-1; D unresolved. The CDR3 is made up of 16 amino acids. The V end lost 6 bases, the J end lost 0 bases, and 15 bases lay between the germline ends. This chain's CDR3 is CASSLTLRSSYNEQFF. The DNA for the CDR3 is TGTGCCAGCAGCCTAACCTTGCGGAGCTCCTACAATGAGCAGTTCTTC.

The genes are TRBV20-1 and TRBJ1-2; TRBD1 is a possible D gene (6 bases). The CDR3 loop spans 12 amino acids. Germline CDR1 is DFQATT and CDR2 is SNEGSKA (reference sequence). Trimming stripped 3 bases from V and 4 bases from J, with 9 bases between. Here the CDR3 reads CSASQGTYGYTF. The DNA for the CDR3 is TGCAGTGCTAGTCAGGGGACCTATGGCTACACCTTC.